The text below deals with one T cell receptor beta chain. This clonotype was seen only a few times. The specificity of this receptor is unknown. No quality values exist for individual bases; no much larger clone is one base distant. This record belongs to a study of glioma-infiltrating T cells (dated by TCRdb to the mid-2010s). As for the study more broadly: The study sequenced TCR alpha- and beta-chain repertoires from glioma tissue, from non-neoplastic brain tissue and from matched peripheral blood mononuclear cells. The paired cohort comprised three low-grade glioma patients, eight or nine primary glioblastoma patients and three non-glioma patients contributing non-neoplastic brain tissue. To gauge divergence between tissue and blood T-cell populations, every tissue-infiltrating repertoire was compared against the peripheral blood repertoire from the same patient.

V is pared back by 1 base and J by 6 bases, with 15 bases lying between the germline termini. Reading from cysteine to phenylalanine, the CDR3 counts 16 amino acids. Just the 48-base CDR3 DNA is kept, in frame starting at base 1. Reading the germline V gene gives CDR1 LGHNA and CDR2 YNFKEQ. Points the paper makes about the study in general: Small numbers underpinned the group comparisons: several glioblastoma patients, three low-grade glioma patients and three non-neoplastic patients. Very few CDR3 sequences were shared between tissue and blood, attributed to high CDR3 diversity and limited sampling. In non-neoplastic patients, VJ-independent divergence between tissue and blood fell below expectation, whereas in all gliomas, and especially in low-grade gliomas, the divergence rose above expectation.

The iRepertoire nested amplicon-rescue multiplex PCR (arm-PCR) platform was used to amplify TCR alpha and beta CDR3 regions from RNA. The input for one-step reverse transcription and amplification was roughly 85-400 ng of tissue mRNA or PBMC total RNA. Following bead purification, Illumina adapters were added through a secondary multiplex PCR, and the libraries were then gel-purified between 200 and 400 bp. Libraries carried internal 6-nucleotide barcodes used for demultiplexing. Sequencing of libraries was performed on an Illumina MiSeq with 2x220 or 2x250 nucleotide paired-end reads. In the original analysis: Paired reads were merged using FLASH 1.2.11 and aligned with BWA-MEM to the GRCh37 human genome, and TRA and TRB reads were then extracted. V and J assignment used an IMGT-derived reference of cassette sequences and CDR3 motifs that included pseudogenes. Reads were translated in three frames, and productive CDR3s were defined as those with a C...FGXG motif and no stop codons. Unique combinations of V-J cassette pair and CDR3 amino acid sequence were defined as clonotypes. Filtering of reads was based on Hamming distance, with the threshold set by the sequence error rate of each sample in mapped regions. The raw public data were reprocessed by TCRdb itself: fastp quality trimming at Q25, MiXCR clonotype calling, in-frame beta chains only. Rows merge per CDR3 protein into single entries with the most common DNA and genes. TCRdb, not the authors, supplied the V and J calls. The sample table shows about 130,000 distinct CDR3 sequences, and about 25% are seen once. The top ten hold about a quarter of the sample.

The sequence came from a human donor with low-grade glioma or glioblastoma, undergoing nonglioma brain surgery, or in good health (not recorded which). The chain links TRBV4-2 with TRBJ2-2; the D segment cannot be called with confidence. The specimen was glioma tissue, nonneoplastic brain tissue, or PBMCs (not recorded which). The CDR3 amino acid sequence is: CASSQVLYGTAGELFF. In nucleotide form, the sequence is TGTGCCAGCAGCCAAGTCTTGTACGGAACGGCCGGGGAGCTGTTTTTT.